The next 13 T cell receptor beta chains were all read from a single sample in a study of T cell responses to AZD1222 COVID-19 vaccine. The data were produced by immunoSEQ multiplex PCR, yet TCRdb's version contains in-frame clones alone and is incomplete. The sample carries about 140,000 clones, about 91% recorded once. The sample was peripheral blood, taken on day 0 of AZD1222 vaccination. Source of these receptors: an adult in good health.

V usage is TRBV30 and J usage is TRBJ2-7, with D unclear. The germline V gene has CDR1 GTSNPN and CDR2 SVGIG (reference sequence). With 0 bases removed from V and 6 bases from J, the gap between germline ends came to 9 bases. The CDR3 is 12 amino acids. CDR3 sequence (DNA): TGTGCCTGGAGTGTATGGGCTGGCGAGCAGTACTTC. Translated: CAWSVWAGEQYF.

J is TRBJ2-1 and V is TRBV4-1; D remains ambiguous. Germline V gene data show CDR1 as MGHRA and CDR2 as YSYEKL. The length of the CDR3 is 11 residues. V lost 4 bases and J lost 6, with 4 bases in between. The CDR3 nucleotides read TGCGCCAGCAGCCTCGCCAATGAGCAGTTCTTC. Protein product: CASSLANEQFF.

This chain joins TRBV4-2 and TRBJ2-7; possibly TRBD1 for D (5 bases). This CDR3 comprises 16 residues. Germline V gene lookup returns CDR1 LGHNA and CDR2 YNFKEQ. The V end was cut by 1 base, the J end by 6 bases, with 19 bases between. CDR3 nucleotides: TGTGCCAGCAGCCAAGCGAGTGGCAGGACAATGGGCGAGCAGTACTTC. It translates to CASSQASGRTMGEQYF.

The rearrangement uses TRBV4-2 and TRBJ1-1; tentative D call: TRBD1 (5 bases). Trimming left V 2 bases short and J 6 bases short, with 13 bases between. The germline gives CDR1 LGHNA, CDR2 YNFKEQ. This CDR3 has 14 residues. Here the CDR3 DNA reads TGTGCCAGCAGCCAACCCCGGACAATCGCTGAAGCTTTCTTT. Protein product: CASSQPRTIAEAFF.

The chain combines TRBV18 with TRBJ2-4; D remains unclear. The CDR3 totals 14 residues. Trimming pared 4 bases from V and 0 bases from J, leaving 7 bases between. Germline CDR1 reads KGHSH; CDR2 reads LQKENI. The CDR3 loop reads CASSLELAKNIQYF. CDR3 DNA sequence: TGTGCCAGCTCACTGGAGTTAGCCAAAAACATTCAGTACTTC.

The rearrangement joins TRBV19 to TRBJ2-2; 7 bases match TRBD2. V trimming: 3 bases; J trimming: 4 bases; junction bases outside the gene matches: 5. CDR3 length: 15 amino acids. From germline, CDR1 is LNHDA and CDR2 SQIVND (reference sequence). The CDR3 nucleotides are TGTGCCAGTAGTATCCAGGGAGGGGCCACCGGGGAGCTGTTTTTT. It encodes CASSIQGGATGELFF.

This rearrangement joins TRBV11-3 to TRBJ2-1; TRBD2 might be the D (5 bases). The germline gives CDR1 SGHNT, CDR2 YENEEA. The CDR3 is 17 residues long. V was trimmed by 5 bases and J by 0 bases, leaving 17 bases between them. The CDR3 sequence is CASSPSRWRSSYNEQFF. As DNA, the CDR3 is TGTGCCAGCAGCCCTAGCCGGTGGCGCAGCTCCTACAATGAGCAGTTCTTC.

The CDR3 DNA is TGTGCCAGCTCACCACGGTCAGACACTGAAGCTTTCTTT. It is translated as CASSPRSDTEAFF. J is TRBJ1-1 and V is TRBV18; no reliable D call. Germline assignment: CDR1 KGHSH and CDR2 LQKENI. The CDR3 totals 13 residues. The ends were cut back, 1 base at V and 3 bases at J, with 6 bases in the middle.

The chain employs TRBV19 and TRBJ2-6; possible D gene TRBD2, 6 bases. In germline, CDR1 is LNHDA, CDR2 SQIVND (reference sequence). With 4 bases removed from V and 3 bases from J, the gap between germline ends came to 16 bases. CDR3 length equals 17 residues. The CDR3 bases are TGTGCCAGTAGTAAAGTTCGGGGGTCCTTTGGGGCCAACGTCCTGACTTTC. It specifies CASSKVRGSFGANVLTF.

The chain combines TRBV9 with TRBJ2-3; 10 bases are shared with TRBD2. Germline V gene lookup returns CDR1 SGDLS and CDR2 YYNGEE. The CDR3 loop spans 21 amino acids. V was pared by 4 bases and J by 3 bases, with 23 bases of the junction left unmatched. CDR3 DNA sequence: TGTGCCAGCAGCCAACAGGGAGAACTAGCGGGATTCACTCTAAAAACAGATACGCAGTATTTT. Translated: CASSQQGELAGFTLKTDTQYF.

The chain links TRBV10-3 to TRBJ1-1, with 9 bases matching TRBD1. CDR3 length: 12 residues. J gave up 10 bases and V 1 base, and 1 base lay outside the gene matches. CDR1 is ENHRY, CDR2 SYGVKD, per germline. The CDR3 DNA sequence: TGTGCCATCAGTGAGTTGGGACAGGGAGCTTTCTTT. Its translation: CAISELGQGAFF.

J is TRBJ1-1 and V is TRBV6-5; D is uncertain. Between the trimmed V and J ends, which lost 6 bases and 0 bases, there was a span of 8 bases. Germline V gene data show CDR1 as MNHEY and CDR2 as SVGAGI. The CDR3 consists of 13 residues. CDR3 nucleotide sequence: TGTGCCAGCAGGAATACAGTGAACACTGAAGCTTTCTTT. This encodes CASRNTVNTEAFF.

The chain employs TRBV4-1 and TRBJ1-4; D gene ambiguous. From germline, CDR1 is MGHRA and CDR2 YSYEKL. This CDR3 contains 14 residues. V shed 3 bases and J shed 7 bases, with 12 bases lying between them. The CDR3 DNA is TGCGCCAGCAGCCAGGTTTCCAGGAGTGAAAAACTGTTTTTT. Encoded protein: CASSQVSRSEKLFF.